Listed below are T cell receptor beta chains from one sample, sequenced in a study of Ad26.COV2.S vaccination and SARS-CoV-2 variants. Repertoires were generated with immunoSEQ multiplex PCR, while TCRdb's copy carries only in-frame clones and drops some. The table has a few hundred thousand clones, about nine tenths seen once. The specimen was peripheral blood, collected in a trial of Ad26.COV2.S vaccine versus placebo. These receptors all stem from a person aged 18-65 years who received the Ad26.COV2.S COVID-19 vaccine or a placebo. The CDR3 runs from the conserved cysteine through the conserved F or W. A D gene is named only where the DNA matches it firmly. Only part of the rows carry a size: once, few, many, or a class if the clone is expanded.

TRBJ2-4	TRBV10-3	NA	NA	TGTGCCATCAGTGAGTCGATCGACAGGGCCAAAAACATTCAGTACTTC	CAISESIDRAKNIQYF
TRBJ2-2	TRBV9	NA	NA	TGTGCCAGCAGCTCGCGTCTTCAGCGAAACACCGGGGAGCTGTTTTTT	CASSSRLQRNTGELFF
TRBJ1-1	TRBV2	NA	NA	TGTGCCAGCAGTGGCGGTCACCTAGGCACTGAAGCTTTCTTT	CASSGGHLGTEAFF
TRBJ2-5	TRBV9	NA	TRBD2	TGTGCCAGCAGCGGTGGACTAGCGGGGACCCAAGAGACCCAGTACTTC	CASSGGLAGTQETQYF
TRBJ2-2	TRBV18	NA	NA	TGTGCCAGCTCACCACTCGTCCGGGCAGACACCGGGGAGCTGTTTTTT	CASSPLVRADTGELFF
TRBJ1-5	TRBV12-3/TRBV12-4	NA	NA	TGTGCCAGCACCTCGGACCAACAGAGGCCCCAGCATTTT	CASTSDQQRPQHF
TRBJ2-2	TRBV27	NA	NA	TGTGCCAGCAGTTTTTGGGATGCCACCGGGGAGCTGTTTTTT	CASSFWDATGELFF
TRBJ1-3	TRBV5-4	few	NA	TGTGCCAGCAGCCCAGGGCTGGGTCGATCTGGAAACACCATATATTTT	CASSPGLGRSGNTIYF
TRBJ2-4	TRBV9	once	TRBD1	TGTGCCAGCAGCCCCCCGGACAGGGAGAACATTCAGTACTTC	CASSPPDRENIQYF
TRBJ2-5	TRBV6-6	NA	NA	TGTGCCAGCAGTTACCTCGCCAGCGGGCTCGGGGAGACCCAGTACTTC	CASSYLASGLGETQYF
TRBJ1-6	TRBV7-6	few	NA	TGTGCCAGCAGCCTGCCGAATTCACCCCTCCACTTT	CASSLPNSPLHF
TRBJ1-1	TRBV3-1/TRBV3-2	NA	NA	TGTGCCAGCAGCCAAAATTCCGGGACTGAAGCTTTCTTT	CASSQNSGTEAFF
TRBJ1-2	TRBV5-1	NA	TRBD1	TGCGCCAGCAGCTTGGGGGACAGGGGGTATGGCTACACCTTC	CASSLGDRGYGYTF
TRBJ1-2	TRBV6-6	NA	TRBD1	TGTGCCAGCAGTAAACTTGCCGGGCAGGGGGCTGAAGGCTACACCTTC	CASSKLAGQGAEGYTF
TRBJ2-1	TRBV7-3	once	NA	TGTGCCAGCAGCTTAGGGGTGGATTACAATGAGCAGTTCTTC	CASSLGVDYNEQFF
TRBJ2-1	TRBV30	NA	TRBD2	TGTGCCTGGAGTGCCCTAGCGGGGGGGCCTGGGGAGCAGTTCTTC	CAWSALAGGPGEQFF
TRBJ1-6	TRBV5-5	NA	NA	TGTGCCAGCAGCCTATTAACCCCTTGGACAGAAGATAATTCACCCCTCCACTTT	CASSLLTPWTEDNSPLHF
TRBJ2-7	TRBV5-1	NA	NA	TGCGCCAGCAGCATCGGGGACGTAACCTACGAGCAGTACTTC	CASSIGDVTYEQYF
TRBJ1-5	TRBV6-5	NA	NA	TGTGCCAGCAGTTATTATAGCAATCAGCCCCAGCATTTT	CASSYYSNQPQHF
TRBJ1-1	TRBV7-3	NA	TRBD1	TGTGCCAGCAGCTTAACCGGGACAGGAACTAAAGCTTTCTTT	CASSLTGTGTKAFF
TRBJ1-2	TRBV5-4	NA	NA	TGTGCCAGCAGCTTGCTCTCCAACAACTATGGCTACACCTTC	CASSLLSNNYGYTF
TRBJ1-2	TRBV13	NA	TRBD1	TGTGCCAGCAGCCTGCAACAGGGACAGGGGTTGGATGGCTACACCTTC	CASSLQQGQGLDGYTF
TRBJ2-2	TRBV19	NA	NA	TGTGCCAGTAGTATAGATGCCCTGGTAGCCCCAGGGAACACCGGGGAGCTGTTTTTT	CASSIDALVAPGNTGELFF
TRBJ2-7	TRBV29-1	NA	NA	TGCAGCGTTGCACGACAGTATCAAGACGAGCAGTACTTC	CSVARQYQDEQYF
TRBJ2-7	TRBV24-1	NA	TRBD1	TGTGCCACCAGTGCCAGGACAGGGAGCGAGCAGTACTTC	CATSARTGSEQYF
TRBJ1-5	TRBV3-1/TRBV3-2	few	NA	TGTGCCAGCAGCGGAGGGGGGGATCAGCCCCAGCATTTT	CASSGGGDQPQHF
TRBJ1-2	TRBV9	NA	TRBD1	TGTGCCAGCAGCGTAGTCCCAGGGGGCGACTATGGCTACACCTTC	CASSVVPGGDYGYTF
TRBJ1-6	TRBV27	NA	NA	TGTGCCAGCAGTCCCTTCCGTAACAGTTATAATTCACCCCTCCACTTT	CASSPFRNSYNSPLHF
TRBJ2-7	TRBV5-5	NA	NA	TGTGCCAGCAGCCCGGGAGCAGGGATTTACGAGCAGTACTTC	CASSPGAGIYEQYF
TRBJ1-6	TRBV6-1	NA	NA	TGTGCCAGCAGTGAATCTTTCCAGGGATTCTCACCCCTCCACTTT	CASSESFQGFSPLHF
TRBJ2-7	TRBV7-9	NA	TRBD1	TGTGCCAGCAGCTTAGTGACCCGCTCGACAGGGCCCTACGAGCAGTACTTC	CASSLVTRSTGPYEQYF
TRBJ1-2	TRBV7-9	many	TRBD1	TGTGCCAGCAGCTTAGAGGGGGCTCATGGCTACACCTTC	CASSLEGAHGYTF
TRBJ1-1	TRBV19	NA	NA	TGTGCCAGTACCCCAAGGCCAAGTGCGGTGAACACTGAAGCTTTCTTT	CASTPRPSAVNTEAFF
TRBJ2-1	TRBV7-2	NA	NA	TGTGCCAGCAGCTTAAGGGGTAATGAGCAGTTCTTC	CASSLRGNEQFF
TRBJ2-7	TRBV4-3	NA	TRBD1	TGCGCCAGCAGCCAAGATTGGCCAGGGGGATCCTACGAGCAGTACTTC	CASSQDWPGGSYEQYF
TRBJ1-3	TRBV7-8	NA	NA	TGTGCCAGCAGCACCACGTCAGGTGGAAACACCATATATTTT	CASSTTSGGNTIYF
TRBJ2-7	TRBV27	NA	NA	TGTGCCAGCAGTCCGCGGCCCAGGGGGGAGGGGGAGCAGTACTTC	CASSPRPRGEGEQYF
TRBJ2-5	TRBV5-1	NA	TRBD1	TGCGCCAGCAGCCGTACGACAGGGGTGGGGGAGACCCAGTACTTC	CASSRTTGVGETQYF
TRBJ2-3	TRBV7-2	NA	TRBD2	TGTGCCAGCAGCTTAGATATAGCGGGGACTAGCACAGATACGCAGTATTTT	CASSLDIAGTSTDTQYF
TRBJ1-2	TRBV4-1	NA	NA	TGCGCCAGCAGCCAAGAAGCCAGCTTCTACACCTTC	CASSQEASFYTF
TRBJ1-5	TRBV7-2	NA	TRBD1	TGTGCCAGCAGCCCCGTCGACAGGGGAGATCAGCCCCAGCATTTT	CASSPVDRGDQPQHF
TRBJ2-1	TRBV19	NA	TRBD2	TGTGCCAGTAGTGTTAGCGGGAATGAGCAGTTCTTC	CASSVSGNEQFF
TRBJ1-3	TRBV3-1/TRBV3-2	once	NA	TGTGCCAGCAGCCAAATGACAGTTTCTGGAAACACCATATATTTT	CASSQMTVSGNTIYF
TRBJ2-7	TRBV27	NA	NA	TGTGCCAGCAGTTCCAACTCCTACGAGCAGTACTTC	CASSSNSYEQYF
TRBJ2-1	TRBV20-1	NA	TRBD1	TGCAGTGCTAGTAATAACAGGGGGAGTGAGCAGTTCTTC	CSASNNRGSEQFF
TRBJ2-3	TRBV19	NA	NA	TGTGCCAGTAGTACCCGCCGGGAGCCTGAGGCAGATACGCAGTATTTT	CASSTRREPEADTQYF
TRBJ2-7	TRBV12-3/TRBV12-4	NA	NA	TGTGCCAGCAGTTTGGTACAGGGCTACGAGCAGTACTTC	CASSLVQGYEQYF
TRBJ2-7	TRBV7-2	NA	TRBD2	TGTGCCAGCAGCCGGGGGACTAGCGGTGAGGGGCAGTACTTC	CASSRGTSGEGQYF
TRBJ1-3	TRBV11-3	few	NA	TGTGCCAGCAGCTTATTTAGCTCTGGAAACACCATATATTTT	CASSLFSSGNTIYF
TRBJ2-2	TRBV3-1/TRBV3-2	NA	TRBD2	TGTGCCAGCAGCCAAGCGCTAGCGGGATCGAACACCGGGGAGCTGTTTTTT	CASSQALAGSNTGELFF
TRBJ1-5	TRBV5-6	NA	TRBD1	TGTGCCAGCAGCCAAGGGACAGGGGATTACAATCAGCCCCAGCATTTT	CASSQGTGDYNQPQHF
TRBJ2-6	TRBV7-8	NA	NA	TGTGCCAGCAGCTTAGTTGGGGCCAACGTCCTGACTTTC	CASSLVGANVLTF
TRBJ2-7	TRBV6-5	NA	NA	TGTGCCAGCAGTCACCGGGACGGTTTTTACGAGCAGTACTTC	CASSHRDGFYEQYF
TRBJ2-7	TRBV4-3	NA	NA	TGCGCCAGCAGCCAAAATGGTTACGAGCAGTACTTC	CASSQNGYEQYF
TRBJ1-2	TRBV27	NA	TRBD1	TGTGCCAGCAGTTTATCAGGGGGACAGGGGGCGAGAGGCTACACCTTC	CASSLSGGQGARGYTF
TRBJ2-3	TRBV20-1	NA	NA	TGCAGTGCTAGTCTTTCGGGCGGGGTCCGCACAGATACGCAGTATTTT	CSASLSGGVRTDTQYF
TRBJ2-2	TRBV5-4	NA	NA	TGTGCCAGCAGCGGCTGGGACGGCCAAACTTACACCGGGGAGCTGTTTTTT	CASSGWDGQTYTGELFF
TRBJ2-3	TRBV3-1/TRBV3-2	NA	NA	TGTGCCAGCAGCCAATACGAAGACAACACAGATACGCAGTATTTT	CASSQYEDNTDTQYF
TRBJ2-7	TRBV5-1	NA	NA	TGCGCCAGCAGCATCACCGGGACTCCACCCGACGAGCAGTACTTC	CASSITGTPPDEQYF
TRBJ1-1	TRBV12-5	NA	TRBD1	TGTGCTAGTGGACTTAGGACAGGGAACACTGAAGCTTTCTTT	CASGLRTGNTEAFF